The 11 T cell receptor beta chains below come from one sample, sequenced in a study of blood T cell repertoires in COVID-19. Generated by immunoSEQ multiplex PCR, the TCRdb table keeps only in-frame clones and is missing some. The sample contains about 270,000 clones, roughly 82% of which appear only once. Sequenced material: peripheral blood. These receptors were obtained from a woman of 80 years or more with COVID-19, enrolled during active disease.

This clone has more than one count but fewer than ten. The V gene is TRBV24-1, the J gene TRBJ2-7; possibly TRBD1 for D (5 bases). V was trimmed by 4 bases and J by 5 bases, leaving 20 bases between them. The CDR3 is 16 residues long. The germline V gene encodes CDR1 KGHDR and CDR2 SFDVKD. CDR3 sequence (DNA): TGTGCCACCAGTGACCACCGACAGCCCCTACTTAACGAGCAGTACTTC. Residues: CATSDHRQPLLNEQYF.

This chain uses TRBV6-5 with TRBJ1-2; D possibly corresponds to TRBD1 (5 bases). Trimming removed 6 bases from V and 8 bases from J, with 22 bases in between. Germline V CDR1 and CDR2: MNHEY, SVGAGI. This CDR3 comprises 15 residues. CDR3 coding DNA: TGTGCCAGCAGCCTCCTAGACAGTTCCCCCAGGGGCTACACCTTC. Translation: CASSLLDSSPRGYTF.

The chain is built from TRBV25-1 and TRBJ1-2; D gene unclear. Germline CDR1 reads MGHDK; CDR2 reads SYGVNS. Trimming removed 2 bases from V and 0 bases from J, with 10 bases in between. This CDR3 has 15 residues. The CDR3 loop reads CASSEGPNSNYGYTF. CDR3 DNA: TGTGCCAGCAGTGAAGGCCCGAATTCTAACTATGGCTACACCTTC.

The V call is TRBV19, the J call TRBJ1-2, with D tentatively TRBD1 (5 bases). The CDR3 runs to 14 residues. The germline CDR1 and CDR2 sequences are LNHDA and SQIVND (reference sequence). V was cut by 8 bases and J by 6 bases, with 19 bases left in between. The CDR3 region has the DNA TGTGCCAGTGGTGGGGGGTCGATCAGAGATGGCTACACCTTC. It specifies CASGGGSIRDGYTF.

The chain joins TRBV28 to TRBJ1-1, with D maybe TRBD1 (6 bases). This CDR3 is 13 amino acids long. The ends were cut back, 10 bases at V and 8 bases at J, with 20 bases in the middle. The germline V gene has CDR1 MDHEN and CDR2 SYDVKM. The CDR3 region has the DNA TGTGCCACCGACCCCCCACAGGGCGGGGAAGCTTTCTTT. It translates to CATDPPQGGEAFF. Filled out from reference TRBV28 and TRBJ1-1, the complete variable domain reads DVKVTQSSRYLVKRTGEKVFLECVQDMDHENMFWYRQDPGLGLRLIYFSYDVKMKEKGDIPEGYSVSREKKERFSLILESASTNQTSMYLCATDPPQGGEAFFGQGTRLTVV.

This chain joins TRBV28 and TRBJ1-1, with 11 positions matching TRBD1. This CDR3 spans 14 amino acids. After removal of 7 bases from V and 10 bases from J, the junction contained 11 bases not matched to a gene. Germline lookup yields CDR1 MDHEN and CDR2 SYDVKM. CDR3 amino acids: CASTTPGQGDRAFF. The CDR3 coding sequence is TGTGCCAGCACTACTCCGGGACAGGGGGACAGAGCTTTCTTT.

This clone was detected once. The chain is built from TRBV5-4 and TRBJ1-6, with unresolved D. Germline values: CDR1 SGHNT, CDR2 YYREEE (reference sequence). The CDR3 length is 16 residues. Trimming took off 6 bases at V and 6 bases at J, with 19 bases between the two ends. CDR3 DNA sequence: TGTGCCAGCACCGATTCACGACACGGCTTTAATTCACCCCTCCACTTT. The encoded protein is CASTDSRHGFNSPLHF.

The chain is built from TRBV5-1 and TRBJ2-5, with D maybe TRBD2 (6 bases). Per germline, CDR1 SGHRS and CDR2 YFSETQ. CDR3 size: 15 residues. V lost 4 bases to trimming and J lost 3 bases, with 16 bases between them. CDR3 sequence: CASSPIVGGKETQYF. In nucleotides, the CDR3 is TGCGCCAGCAGCCCCATCGTGGGGGGAAAAGAGACCCAGTACTTC.

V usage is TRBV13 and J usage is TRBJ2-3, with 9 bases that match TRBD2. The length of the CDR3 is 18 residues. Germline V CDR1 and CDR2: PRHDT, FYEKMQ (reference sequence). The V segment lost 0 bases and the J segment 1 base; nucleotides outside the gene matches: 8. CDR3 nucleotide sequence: TGTGCCAGCAGCTTAGGCCTTTTGAGGACTAGCGGCACAGATACGCAGTATTTT. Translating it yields CASSLGLLRTSGTDTQYF.

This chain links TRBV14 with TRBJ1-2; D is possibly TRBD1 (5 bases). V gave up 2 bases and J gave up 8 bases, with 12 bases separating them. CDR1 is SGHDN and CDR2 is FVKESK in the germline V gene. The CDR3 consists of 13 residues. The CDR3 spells CASSQQGTDGYTF. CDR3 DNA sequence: TGTGCCAGCAGCCAACAGGGAACCGACGGCTACACCTTC. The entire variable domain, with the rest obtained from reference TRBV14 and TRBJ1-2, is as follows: EAGVTQFPSHSVIEKGQTVTLRCDPISGHDNLYWYRRVMGKEIKFLLHFVKESKQDESGMPNNRFLAERTGGTYSTLKVQPAELEDSGVYFCASSQQGTDGYTFGSGTRLTVV.

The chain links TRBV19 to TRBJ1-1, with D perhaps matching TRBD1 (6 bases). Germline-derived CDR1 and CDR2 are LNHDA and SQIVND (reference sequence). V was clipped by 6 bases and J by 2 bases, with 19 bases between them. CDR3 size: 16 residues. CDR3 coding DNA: TGTGCCAGTAGATCCATCCAGGGGACGATCAACACTGAAGCTTTCTTT. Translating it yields CASRSIQGTINTEAFF.